This T cell receptor (beta chain) was documented in a study of beta chain features in type 1 diabetes. Investigators reverse transcribed all isolated RNA, so they sequenced expressed TCRB transcripts. The table came from immunoSEQ multiplex PCR; TCRdb's copy has only in-frame clones and leaves some out. Among about 360,000 clones listed, 10% to 15% were seen once. Material for sequencing was naive CD4+ T cells from blood. The sequence was obtained from a man aged 18 to 35 in good health.

CDR3 DNA: TGCGCCAGCAGCCAACCGACAGCACCGCATGGCTACACCTTC. This gives the protein CASSQPTAPHGYTF. This chain links TRBV4-3 with TRBJ1-2; tentative D call: TRBD1 (5 bases). The germline V and J ends were trimmed by 2 bases and 6 bases, with 13 bases remaining between them. The CDR3 loop spans 14 amino acids. CDR1 LGHNA and CDR2 YSLEER come from the germline V gene.